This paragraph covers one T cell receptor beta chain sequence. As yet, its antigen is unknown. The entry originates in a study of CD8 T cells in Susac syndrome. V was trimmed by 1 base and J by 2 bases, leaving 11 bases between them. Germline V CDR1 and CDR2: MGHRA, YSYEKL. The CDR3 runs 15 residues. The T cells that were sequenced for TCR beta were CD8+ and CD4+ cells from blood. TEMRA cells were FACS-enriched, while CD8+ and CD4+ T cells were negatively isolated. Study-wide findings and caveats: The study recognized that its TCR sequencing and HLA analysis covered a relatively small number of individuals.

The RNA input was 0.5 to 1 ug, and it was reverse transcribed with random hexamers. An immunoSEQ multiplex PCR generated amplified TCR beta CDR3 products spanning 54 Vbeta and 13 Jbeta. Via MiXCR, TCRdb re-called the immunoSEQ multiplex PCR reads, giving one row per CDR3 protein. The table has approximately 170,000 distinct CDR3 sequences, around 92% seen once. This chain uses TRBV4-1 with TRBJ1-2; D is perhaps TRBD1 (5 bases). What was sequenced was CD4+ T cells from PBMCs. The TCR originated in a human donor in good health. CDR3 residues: CASSQARGENYGYTF. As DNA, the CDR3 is TGCGCCAGCAGCCAAGCTCGGGGGGAGAACTATGGCTACACCTTC.